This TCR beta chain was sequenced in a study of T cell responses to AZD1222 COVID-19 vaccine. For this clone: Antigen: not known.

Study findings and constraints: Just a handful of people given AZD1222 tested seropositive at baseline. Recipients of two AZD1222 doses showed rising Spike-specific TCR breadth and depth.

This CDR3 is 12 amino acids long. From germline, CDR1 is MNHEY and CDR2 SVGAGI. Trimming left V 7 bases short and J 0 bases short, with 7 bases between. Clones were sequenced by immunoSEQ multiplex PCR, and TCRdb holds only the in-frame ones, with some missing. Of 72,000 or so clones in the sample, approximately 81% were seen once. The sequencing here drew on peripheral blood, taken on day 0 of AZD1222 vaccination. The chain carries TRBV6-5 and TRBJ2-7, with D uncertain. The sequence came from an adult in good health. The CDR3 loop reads CASTSNSYEQYF. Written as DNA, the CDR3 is TGTGCCAGCACCAGCAACTCCTACGAGCAGTACTTC.